This TCR beta chain was captured by sequencing in a study of CD8 T cells in Susac syndrome. Random hexamers served to reverse transcribe roughly 0.45 to 1 ug RNA. Across 54 Vbeta and 13 Jbeta, TCR beta CDR3 was amplified with immunoSEQ multiplex PCR. TCRdb ran MiXCR on the immunoSEQ multiplex PCR reads and lists one entry per CDR3 protein. This sample has about 200,000 distinct CDR3 sequences, with about 95% found just once. The CD8+ and CD4+ T cells were negatively isolated, with the TEMRA cells enriched by FACS. The V gene end was trimmed by 3 bases and the J gene end by 6 bases; junction bases not matched to a gene: 5. CDR3 size: 13 residues. Germline V gene lookup returns CDR1 MNHEY and CDR2 SVGEGT.

The genes are TRBV6-2 or TRBV6-3 and TRBJ2-7; TRBD1 matches 7 bases. Sequenced input: CD4+ T cells from PBMCs. This sequence originates from a human donor with multiple sclerosis. CDR3 coding DNA: TGTGCCAGCAGTTATGACAGGGTCCGCGAGCAGTACTTC. Amino acid sequence: CASSYDRVREQYF.